This T cell receptor beta chain was found in a study of blood T cell repertoires in COVID-19 (dated by TCRdb to 2018 to 2021). For the wider study: The collaborator samples originated in the United States, Italy and Spain and spanned the acute and convalescent phases of COVID-19. The prospective study material was composed of cDNA or gDNA derived from T cells, B-cell-depleted T cells, or PBMCs. Deeply sampled blood TCRbeta repertoires from subjects exposed to, actively infected with, or recovered from COVID-19 were included in the dataset. The repertoires were made available in a free public database intended to serve as a resource for research on the immune response to SARS-CoV-2. The samples were drawn from the first 160 participants of the ongoing ImmuneRACE study and from 950 to 1,500 subjects provided by 6 global collaborators. The sample metadata nearly always contained a de-identified subject ID, COVID-19 status, age in years and sex. Where available, HLA class I and class II types were taken from metadata supplied by the sample provider and were not determined by assay-based typing. Overall results and qualifications from the work: How much clinical and demographic metadata was included differed by source and by participant, and the metadata was provided uncurated.

The immunoSEQ Assay, a bias-controlled multiplex PCR, was used to amplify TCRbeta CDR3 regions from genomic DNA. The source study handled its data this way. Within the assay, amplification of reference gene primers was used to estimate how many nucleated cells each sample contained. To quantify the absolute abundance of each unique TCRbeta CDR3 rearrangement, sequence reads were collapsed and filtered. Productive Simpson clonality was computed per sample as the square root of Simpson's diversity index over productive rearrangements. TCRdb obtained this table from immuneACCESS and retained in-frame rearrangements with V and J assigned. These tables miss some clones; where compared with another copy, unresolved V genes account for less than half of the shortfall, and the remainder is unexplained. Clone size and the V and J calls come from that table; the DNA yielded D and trimming. The sample table lists about 250,000 clones, roughly 88% of them with a count of one. The ten largest clones take up about 0.8% of the sample.

About this clone: The antigen this receptor binds is unknown. No qualities accompany the bases; no much larger clone lies one base away.

Based on the germline V gene (reference sequence), the CDR1 and CDR2 sequences are LNHDA and SQIVND. V trim: 7 bases; J trim: 8 bases; unmatched bases: 11. Spanning cysteine to phenylalanine, the CDR3 consists of 14 amino acids. The sequence is cut down to CDR3 DNA, 42 bases in frame from base 1. The collaborating institutions used their own protocols to collect whole blood in K2EDTA tubes. Collaborator samples were shipped for TCRbeta analysis as frozen whole blood, isolated PBMCs, or DNA extracted from either sample type. The sample comprised peripheral blood. The TCR comes from a woman in her thirties with acute or convalescent COVID-19. The chain couples TRBV19 to TRBJ2-1; the central 7 bases match TRBD2. The bases are TGTGCCAGTAAGTCACAGAGCGGGACGGATGAGCAGTTCTTC. Protein translation: CASKSQSGTDEQFF.